The 7 T cell receptor beta chains below all came from one sample that was sequenced in a study of identical twins. TCRdb re-called the 5' RACE reads through MiXCR, storing one row per CDR3 protein. The sample consists of around 250,000 distinct CDR3 sequences, around 8% of them appearing once. In addition, the sample was reused for a study of yellow fever vaccine responses in identical twins.

The sample consisted of CD8+ T cells sorted from blood. The receptors shown here come from a woman aged 18-30 years in good health.

V usage is TRBV7-9 and J usage is TRBJ1-1; tentatively, D is TRBD1 (6 bases). Germline-derived CDR1 and CDR2 are SEHNR and FQNEAQ (reference sequence). Trimming left V 5 bases short and J 6 bases short, with 10 bases between. The CDR3 has 12 amino acids. CDR3 loop: CASSPNRAEAFF. The CDR3 nucleotides are TGTGCCAGCAGCCCAAACAGGGCTGAAGCTTTCTTT.

This clonotype was picked up a small number of times. The genes are TRBV12-3 or TRBV12-4 and TRBJ2-2, with D hard to call. The V and J ends lost 6 bases and 5 bases respectively, with 13 bases between them. CDR3 length equals 14 residues. CDR3 protein: CASSPAPTTGELFF. For the CDR3, the DNA is TGTGCCAGCAGCCCCGCACCAACAACCGGGGAGCTGTTTTTT.

CDR3 bases: TGCAGTGCTTTAATACCGGGACAGGTTTCCTACGAGCAGTACTTC. This gives the protein CSALIPGQVSYEQYF. V usage is TRBV20-1 and J usage is TRBJ2-7; TRBD1 matches 8 bases. CDR1 is DFQATT and CDR2 is SNEGSKA in the germline V gene (reference sequence). CDR3 length: 15 amino acids. The ends lost 5 bases at V and 1 base at J; junction bases unmatched: 10.

V is TRBV13 and J is TRBJ2-7; D remains unclear. Per the germline V gene, CDR1 is PRHDT and CDR2 is FYEKMQ (reference sequence). V was shortened by 1 base and J by 3 bases, with 13 bases between the two germline ends. This CDR3 is built from 15 residues. Here the CDR3 DNA reads TGTGCCAGCAGCTTAGTCGGTACAGACCACTACGAGCAGTACTTC. This encodes CASSLVGTDHYEQYF.

In this sample, this clonotype turned up a few times. The J gene is TRBJ1-2, the V gene TRBV25-1; a possible D gene is TRBD1 (6 bases). Germline CDR1 is MGHDK and CDR2 is SYGVNS. CDR3 size: 14 residues. V lost 5 bases, J lost 2 bases, and 12 bases lay in between. CDR3 bases: TGTGCCAGCAGTTCCTGGGGGGGCAACTATGGCTACACCTTC. It encodes CASSSWGGNYGYTF.

CDR3 in amino acids: CSARGFTGGTSTGELFF. In nucleotides, the CDR3 is TGCAGTGCTAGGGGGTTTACAGGGGGCACGAGCACCGGGGAGCTGTTTTTT. This chain uses TRBV20-1 with TRBJ2-2; TRBD1 matches 9 bases. The CDR3 length is 17 residues. Trimming took 3 bases from V and 4 from J; bases not matched to a gene: 12. Per the germline V gene, CDR1 is DFQATT and CDR2 is SNEGSKA (reference sequence).

Turning to this clonotype: Given a much more abundant clone one base away, this may be a read error. This sequence joins TRBV20-1 and TRBJ2-1; 7 nucleotides line up with TRBD2. This CDR3 has 17 amino acids. Looked up from germline, CDR1 is DFQATT and CDR2 is SNEGSKA (reference sequence). The CDR3 sequence: CCARDGTTGRLYNEQFF. The CDR3 nucleotides are TGCTGTGCTAGAGATGGGACTACCGGGAGGTTATACAATGAGCAGTTCTTC.